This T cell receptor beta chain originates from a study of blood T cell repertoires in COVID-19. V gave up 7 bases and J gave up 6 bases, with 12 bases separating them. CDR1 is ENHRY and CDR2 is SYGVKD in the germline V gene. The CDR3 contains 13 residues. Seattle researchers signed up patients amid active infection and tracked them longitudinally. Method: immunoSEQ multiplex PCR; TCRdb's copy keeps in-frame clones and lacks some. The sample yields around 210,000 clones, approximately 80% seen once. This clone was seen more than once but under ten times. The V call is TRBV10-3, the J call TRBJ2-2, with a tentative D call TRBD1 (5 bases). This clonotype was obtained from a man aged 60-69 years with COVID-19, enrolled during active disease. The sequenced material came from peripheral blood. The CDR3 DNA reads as TGTGCCATCACAAGTACAGGTCCCGGGGAGCTGTTTTTT. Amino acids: CAITSTGPGELFF.